This T cell receptor beta chain was sequenced in a study of long-term antiretroviral therapy in people with HIV. General study findings and limits: Post-ART diversity increased but stayed below transplant donor controls. Relative to control repertoires, HIV repertoires exhibited narrower CDR3 length ranges.

Everyone in the study who had HIV was treated in the United States. The CDR3 contains 12 residues. Germline V gene data show CDR1 as MNHNY and CDR2 as SVGAGI (reference sequence). The V and J ends lost 7 bases and 0 bases respectively, with 3 bases between them. As to this clone: Its antigen is not identified.

It was version v3.0 of the immunoSEQ assay that was run at survey level. Generated by immunoSEQ multiplex PCR, the TCRdb table keeps only in-frame clones and is missing some. The sample includes roughly 25,000 clones, around 80% of them seen just once. The sequence derives from a woman under 40 with HIV. V usage is TRBV6-6 and J usage is TRBJ2-2; D ambiguous. Sequencing used unsorted PBMCs, obtained 1.1 years before starting antiretroviral therapy. This CDR3 reads CASIPNTGELFF. CDR3 in DNA: TGTGCCAGCATTCCGAACACCGGGGAGCTGTTTTTT.